This passage covers 8 T cell receptor beta chains from one sample sequenced in a study of a mutant IDH1 vaccine in newly diagnosed glioma. Their target antigens are unknown. Repertoires were generated with immunoSEQ multiplex PCR, while TCRdb's copy carries only in-frame clones and drops some. This sample has about 33,000 clones, with 85% to 90% found just once. Time point denoted: week 23, last vaccination. In every dose of vaccine, 300 ug of mutant IDH1 20-mer peptide was given alongside topical imiquimod. Here the sequenced sample was PBMCs, taken from a glioma patient whose treatment included an IDH1 peptide vaccine. The receptors here all came from a man aged 40-50 years with glioma.

The chain couples TRBV30 to TRBJ2-2; TRBD1 is a possible D gene (6 bases). V lost 2 bases and J 4 bases, leaving 14 bases between the germline ends. The germline CDR1 and CDR2 sequences are GTSNPN and SVGIG (reference sequence). The CDR3 has 15 residues. The CDR3 loop reads CAWSLTGTLTGELFF. CDR3 bases: TGTGCCTGGAGTTTAACCGGGACACTCACCGGGGAGCTGTTTTTT.

In this sample, this clone turned up once. The chain recombines TRBV28 with TRBJ1-1; D remains unclear. CDR3 size: 12 residues. V lost 7 bases, J lost 1 base, and 7 bases lay in between. From germline, CDR1 is MDHEN and CDR2 SYDVKM. CDR3 residues: CASTGPNTEAFF. The CDR3 region has the DNA TGTGCCAGCACCGGACCGAACACTGAAGCTTTCTTT.

The chain has TRBV27 and TRBJ1-3; 8 nucleotides align to TRBD1. Unmatched junction bases numbered 3, after V lost 9 bases and J lost 2 bases. Germline V gene lookup returns CDR1 MNHEY and CDR2 SMNVEV (reference sequence). The CDR3 runs to 13 residues. Here the CDR3 reads CASKTGAGNTIYF. CDR3 coding DNA: TGTGCCAGTAAGACAGGGGCTGGAAACACCATATATTTT.

V usage is TRBV5-6 and J usage is TRBJ1-3; TRBD1 aligns across 7 bases. This CDR3 has 15 residues. Germline assignment: CDR1 SGHDT and CDR2 YYEEEE. V gave up 4 bases and J gave up 0 bases; unmatched junction bases: 4. CDR3 loop: CASSPQGGSGNTIYF. As DNA, the CDR3 is TGTGCCAGCAGCCCCCAGGGGGGCTCTGGAAACACCATATATTTT.

The chain joins TRBV5-6 to TRBJ2-7; a weak D match, TRBD2 (6 bases). The CDR3 runs 14 residues. V lost 0 bases and J 0 bases, leaving 7 bases between the germline ends. In germline, CDR1 is SGHDT, CDR2 YYEEEE. CDR3 sequence reads: CASSLAGSSYEQYF. The DNA of the CDR3 is TGTGCCAGCAGCTTGGCCGGGAGCTCCTACGAGCAGTACTTC.

This chain joins TRBV19 and TRBJ1-5, with no clear D. Per the germline V gene, CDR1 is LNHDA and CDR2 is SQIVND (reference sequence). The V end was cut by 9 bases, the J end by 0 bases, with 12 bases between. CDR3 length: 14 amino acids. The DNA for the CDR3 is TGTGCCAGCTCGGAGGGTAATAGCAATCAGCCCCAGCATTTT. Translating gives CASSEGNSNQPQHF.

The rearrangement links TRBV5-1 to TRBJ2-3, with 9 bases fitting TRBD1. The CDR3 spans 16 residues. Germline V gene lookup returns CDR1 SGHRS and CDR2 YFSETQ. The trim removed 4 bases at V and 3 bases at J, leaving 9 bases unmatched. This CDR3 is CASSGGQGARTDTQYF. The DNA for the CDR3 is TGCGCCAGCAGCGGGGGACAGGGAGCACGAACAGATACGCAGTATTTT.

This sequence joins TRBV28 and TRBJ1-3; no reliable D call. The germline V and J ends were trimmed by 2 bases and 5 bases, with 13 bases remaining between them. The CDR3 is 15 amino acids. Germline values: CDR1 MDHEN, CDR2 SYDVKM. CDR3 residues: CASSLGSASRNTIYF. CDR3 sequence (DNA): TGTGCCAGCAGTTTAGGGTCGGCCTCCCGAAACACCATATATTTT. The whole variable domain, remainder taken from reference TRBV28 and TRBJ1-3, is DVKVTQSSRYLVKRTGEKVFLECVQDMDHENMFWYRQDPGLGLRLIYFSYDVKMKEKGDIPEGYSVSREKKERFSLILESASTNQTSMYLCASSLGSASRNTIYFGEGSWLTVV.